A single sample gave rise to the 7 T cell receptor beta chains below, sequenced in a study of blood T cell repertoires in COVID-19. The repertoire was sequenced with immunoSEQ multiplex PCR; TCRdb's copy has only in-frame clones and lacks some. This table has about 280,000 clones, about 85% appearing once. Material for sequencing was peripheral blood. All receptors derive from a human donor in a cohort sampled during active COVID-19.

The chain employs TRBV5-4 and TRBJ2-1; 8 bases match TRBD2. CDR3 size: 18 residues. CDR1 and CDR2 (germline): SGHNT, YYREEE (reference sequence). J lost 4 bases, V lost 1 base, and 13 bases had no gene match. The CDR3 region has the DNA TGTGCCAGCAGCTTGATGTCGGGAGGGTCCGGCTTTTACAATGAGCAGTTCTTC. Translating gives CASSLMSGGSGFYNEQFF.

The rearrangement links TRBV6-1 to TRBJ1-6; no reliable D call. The CDR3 has 15 residues. Trimming took off 3 bases at V and 7 bases at J, with 13 bases between the two ends. CDR1 is MNHNS and CDR2 is SASEGT in the germline V gene. CDR3 in DNA: TGTGCCAGCAGTGACCTTCTAATTTGGAATTCACCCCTCCACTTT. Translated: CASSDLLIWNSPLHF.

About this clone itself: A read error may account for a junction end that differs from germline. The rearrangement joins TRBV20-1 to TRBJ1-1; D is ambiguous. The CDR3 runs 11 residues. Germline values: CDR1 DFQATT, CDR2 SNEGSKA (reference sequence). The CDR3 DNA follows: TGTAGGGCTTATCGGAACACTGAAGCTTTCTTT. Protein sequence: CRAYRNTEAFF.

This chain uses TRBV19 with TRBJ2-5; possible D gene TRBD2, 6 bases. Trimming left V 10 bases short and J 0 bases short, with 24 bases between. The CDR3 totals 17 residues. CDR1 LNHDA and CDR2 SQIVND come from the germline V gene (reference sequence). CDR3 in DNA: TGTGCCACGTCCGACGGGACTCACGGAACTCACCAAGAGACCCAGTACTTC. Translation: CATSDGTHGTHQETQYF.

This chain uses TRBV18 with TRBJ2-7; a possible D gene is TRBD2 (5 bases). The CDR3 extends over 14 amino acids. Per the germline V gene, CDR1 is KGHSH and CDR2 is LQKENI. Trimming removed 1 base from V and 3 bases from J, with 10 bases in between. The CDR3 DNA is TGTGCCAGCTCACCACGGTGGGGAGACTACGAGCAGTACTTC. It specifies CASSPRWGDYEQYF.

J is TRBJ2-1 and V is TRBV3-1 (or the pseudogene TRBV3-2); tentative D call: TRBD1 (6 bases). Trimming removed 3 bases at V and 0 bases at J, with 12 bases between. Per germline, CDR1 LGHDT and CDR2 YNNKEL (reference sequence). The CDR3 loop spans 16 amino acids. As DNA, the CDR3 is TGTGCCAGCAGCCATTATCGGGACAACTCCTACAATGAGCAGTTCTTC. Translation gives CASSHYRDNSYNEQFF.

This chain links TRBV3-1 (or the pseudogene TRBV3-2) with TRBJ1-6; D gene uncertain. The CDR3 is made up of 17 amino acids. V lost 8 bases and J 0 bases, leaving 17 bases between the germline ends. The germline V gene has CDR1 LGHDT and CDR2 YNNKEL (reference sequence). CDR3 protein: CASAPNGLSSYNSPLHF. CDR3 nucleotides: TGTGCCAGCGCTCCGAACGGGTTGAGCTCCTATAATTCACCCCTCCACTTT.